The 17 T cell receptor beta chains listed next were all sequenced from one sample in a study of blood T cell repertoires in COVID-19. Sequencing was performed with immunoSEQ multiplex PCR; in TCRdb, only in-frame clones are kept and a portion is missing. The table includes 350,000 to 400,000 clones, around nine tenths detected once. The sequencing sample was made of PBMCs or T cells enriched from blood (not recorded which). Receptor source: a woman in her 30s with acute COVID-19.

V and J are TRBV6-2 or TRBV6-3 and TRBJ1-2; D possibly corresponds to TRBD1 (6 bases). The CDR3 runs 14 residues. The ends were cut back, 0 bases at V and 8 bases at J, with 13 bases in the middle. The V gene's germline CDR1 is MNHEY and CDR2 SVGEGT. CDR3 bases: TGTGCCAGCAGTTACTCGAAACAGGGACCCGGCTACACCTTC. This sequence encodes CASSYSKQGPGYTF.

CDR3 amino acids: CASSFAGTDYGYTF. The CDR3 DNA sequence: TGTGCCAGCAGCTTCGCCGGGACAGATTATGGCTACACCTTC. This chain connects TRBV9 to TRBJ1-2; 7 bases are shared with TRBD1. With V trimmed by 4 bases and J by 5 bases, 8 bases remained unmatched. CDR3 length: 14 amino acids. Germline V gene data show CDR1 as SGDLS and CDR2 as YYNGEE.

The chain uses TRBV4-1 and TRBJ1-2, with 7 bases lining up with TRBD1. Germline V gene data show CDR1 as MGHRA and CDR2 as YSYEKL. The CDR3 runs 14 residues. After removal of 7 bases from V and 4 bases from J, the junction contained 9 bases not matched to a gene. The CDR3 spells CASKDRVGVYGYTF. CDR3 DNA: TGCGCCAGCAAAGACAGGGTAGGGGTCTATGGCTACACCTTC.

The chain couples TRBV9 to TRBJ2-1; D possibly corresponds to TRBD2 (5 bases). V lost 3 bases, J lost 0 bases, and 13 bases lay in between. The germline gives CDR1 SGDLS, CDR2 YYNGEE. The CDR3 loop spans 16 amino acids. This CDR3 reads CASSALRGSSYNEQFF. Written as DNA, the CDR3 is TGTGCCAGCAGCGCTCTTCGGGGAAGCTCCTACAATGAGCAGTTCTTC. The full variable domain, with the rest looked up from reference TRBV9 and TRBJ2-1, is DSGVTQTPKHLITATGQRVTLRCSPRSGDLSVYWYQQSLDQGLQFLIQYYNGEERAKGNILERFSAQQFPDLHSELNLSSLELGDSALYFCASSALRGSSYNEQFFGPGTRLTVL.

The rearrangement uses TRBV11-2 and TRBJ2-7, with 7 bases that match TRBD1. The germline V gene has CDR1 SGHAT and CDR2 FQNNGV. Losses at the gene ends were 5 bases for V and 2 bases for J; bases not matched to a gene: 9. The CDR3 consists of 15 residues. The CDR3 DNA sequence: TGTGCCAGCAGCCCTAACTGGGACAGTACCTACGAGCAGTACTTC. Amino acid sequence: CASSPNWDSTYEQYF.

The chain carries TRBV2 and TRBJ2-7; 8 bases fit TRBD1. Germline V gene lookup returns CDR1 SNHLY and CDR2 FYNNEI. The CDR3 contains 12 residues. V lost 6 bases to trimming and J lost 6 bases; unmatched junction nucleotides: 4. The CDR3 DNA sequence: TGTGCCAGCAGGATTGACAGGGGCGAGCAGTACTTC. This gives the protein CASRIDRGEQYF.

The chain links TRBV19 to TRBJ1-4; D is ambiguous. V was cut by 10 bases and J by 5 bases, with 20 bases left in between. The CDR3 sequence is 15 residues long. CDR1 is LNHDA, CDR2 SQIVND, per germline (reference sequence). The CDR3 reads CATQIAGIANEKLFF. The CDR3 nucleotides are TGTGCCACTCAGATTGCGGGGATAGCGAATGAAAAACTGTTTTTT.

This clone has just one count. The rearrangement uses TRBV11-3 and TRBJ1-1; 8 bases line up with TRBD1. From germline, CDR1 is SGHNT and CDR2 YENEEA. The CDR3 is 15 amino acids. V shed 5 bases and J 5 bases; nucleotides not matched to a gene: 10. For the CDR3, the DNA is TGTGCCAGCAGCCTGGGGACAGGAATGGGGACTGAAGCTTTCTTT. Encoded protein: CASSLGTGMGTEAFF.

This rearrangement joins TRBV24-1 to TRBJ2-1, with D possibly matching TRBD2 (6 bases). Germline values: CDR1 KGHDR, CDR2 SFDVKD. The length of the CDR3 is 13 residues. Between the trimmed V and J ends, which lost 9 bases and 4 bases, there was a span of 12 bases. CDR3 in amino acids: CATSGASYNEQFF. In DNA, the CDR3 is TGTGCCACCTCGGGAGCCTCGTACAATGAGCAGTTCTTC.

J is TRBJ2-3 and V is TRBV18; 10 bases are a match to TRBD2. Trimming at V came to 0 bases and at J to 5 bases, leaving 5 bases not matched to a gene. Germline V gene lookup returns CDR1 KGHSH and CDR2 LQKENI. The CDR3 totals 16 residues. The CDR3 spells CASSPPGLARGDTQYF. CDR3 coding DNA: TGTGCCAGCTCACCACCGGGACTAGCGCGCGGAGATACGCAGTATTTT.

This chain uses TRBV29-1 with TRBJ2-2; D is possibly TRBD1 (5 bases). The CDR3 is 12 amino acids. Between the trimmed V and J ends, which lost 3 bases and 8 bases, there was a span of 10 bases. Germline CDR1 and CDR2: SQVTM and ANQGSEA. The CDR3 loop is CSVDPGPGELFF. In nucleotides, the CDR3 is TGCAGCGTTGACCCAGGGCCTGGGGAGCTGTTTTTT.

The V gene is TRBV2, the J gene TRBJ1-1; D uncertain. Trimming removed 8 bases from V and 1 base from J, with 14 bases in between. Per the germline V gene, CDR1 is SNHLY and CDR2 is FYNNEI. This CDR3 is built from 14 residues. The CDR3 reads CASLLNAGNTEAFF. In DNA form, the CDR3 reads TGTGCCAGCTTACTTAATGCGGGGAACACTGAAGCTTTCTTT.

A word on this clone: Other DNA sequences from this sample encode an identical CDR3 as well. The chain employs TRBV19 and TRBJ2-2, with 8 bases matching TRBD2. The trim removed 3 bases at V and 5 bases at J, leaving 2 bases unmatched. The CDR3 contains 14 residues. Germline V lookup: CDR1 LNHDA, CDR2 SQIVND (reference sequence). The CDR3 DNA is TGTGCCAGTAGTATTTCGGGGGGGACCGGGGAGCTGTTTTTT. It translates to CASSISGGTGELFF.

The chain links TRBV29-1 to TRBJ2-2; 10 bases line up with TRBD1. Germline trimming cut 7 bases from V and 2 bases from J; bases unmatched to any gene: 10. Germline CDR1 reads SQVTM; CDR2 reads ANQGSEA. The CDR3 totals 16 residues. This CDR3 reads CSAWDRGTSNTGELFF. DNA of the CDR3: TGCAGCGCCTGGGACAGGGGAACCTCCAACACCGGGGAGCTGTTTTTT.

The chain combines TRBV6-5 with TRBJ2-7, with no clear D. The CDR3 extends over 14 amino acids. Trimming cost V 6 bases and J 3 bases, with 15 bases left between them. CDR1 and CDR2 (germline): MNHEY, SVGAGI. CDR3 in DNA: TGTGCCAGCAGCCTCTACTACGTCGGCTACGAGCAGTACTTC. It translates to CASSLYYVGYEQYF.

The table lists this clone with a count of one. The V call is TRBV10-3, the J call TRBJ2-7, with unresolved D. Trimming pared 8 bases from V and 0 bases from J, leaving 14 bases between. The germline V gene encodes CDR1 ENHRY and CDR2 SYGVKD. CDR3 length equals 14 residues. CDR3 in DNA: TGTGCCATCCACCCGGTTCGAAGCTCCTACGAGCAGTACTTC. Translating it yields CAIHPVRSSYEQYF.

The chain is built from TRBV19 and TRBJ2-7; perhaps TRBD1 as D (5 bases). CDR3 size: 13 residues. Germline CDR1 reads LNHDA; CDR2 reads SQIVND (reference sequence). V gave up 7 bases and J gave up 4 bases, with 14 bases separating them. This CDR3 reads CASTARVGYEQYF. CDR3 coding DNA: TGTGCCAGTACCGCCAGGGTTGGGTACGAGCAGTACTTC.